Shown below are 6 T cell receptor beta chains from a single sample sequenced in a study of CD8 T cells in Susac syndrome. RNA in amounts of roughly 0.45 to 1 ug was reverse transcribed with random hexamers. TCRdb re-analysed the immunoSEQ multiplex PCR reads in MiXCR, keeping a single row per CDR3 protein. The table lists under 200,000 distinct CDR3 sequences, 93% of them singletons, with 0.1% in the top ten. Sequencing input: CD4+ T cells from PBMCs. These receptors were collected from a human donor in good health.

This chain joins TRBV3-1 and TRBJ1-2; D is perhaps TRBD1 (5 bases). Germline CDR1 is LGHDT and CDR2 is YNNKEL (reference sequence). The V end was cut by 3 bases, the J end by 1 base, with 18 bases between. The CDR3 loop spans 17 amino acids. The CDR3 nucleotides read TGTGCCAGCAGCCATGCCAGGACGGACAATATTAACTATGGCTACACCTTC. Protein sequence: CASSHARTDNINYGYTF. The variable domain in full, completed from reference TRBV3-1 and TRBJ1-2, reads DTAVSQTPKYLVTQMGNDKSIKCEQNLGHDTMYWYKQDSKKFLKIMFSYNNKELIINETVPNRFSPKSPDKAHLNLHINSLELGDSAVYFCASSHARTDNINYGYTFGSGTRLTVV.

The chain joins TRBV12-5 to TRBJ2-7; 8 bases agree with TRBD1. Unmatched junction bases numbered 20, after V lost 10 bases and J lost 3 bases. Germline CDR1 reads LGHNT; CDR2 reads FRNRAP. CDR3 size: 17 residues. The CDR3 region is CANKVSGCRGQGYEQYV. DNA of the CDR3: TGTGCTAATAAGGTCTCGGGTTGTCGTGGACAGGGCTACGAGCAGTACGTC.

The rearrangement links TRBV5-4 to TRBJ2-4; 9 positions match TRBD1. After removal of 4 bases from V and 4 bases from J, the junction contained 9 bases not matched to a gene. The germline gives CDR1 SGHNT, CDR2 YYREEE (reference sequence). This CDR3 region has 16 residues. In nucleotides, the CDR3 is TGTGCCAGCAGCCTCCAATCAGGGACAGGGAAAAACATTCAGTACTTC. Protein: CASSLQSGTGKNIQYF. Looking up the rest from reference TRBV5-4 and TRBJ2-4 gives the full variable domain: ETGVTQSPTHLIKTRGQQVTLRCSSQSGHNTVSWYQQALGQGPQFIFQYYREEENGRGNFPPRFSGLQFPNYSSELNVNALELDDSALYLCASSLQSGTGKNIQYFGAGTRLSVL.

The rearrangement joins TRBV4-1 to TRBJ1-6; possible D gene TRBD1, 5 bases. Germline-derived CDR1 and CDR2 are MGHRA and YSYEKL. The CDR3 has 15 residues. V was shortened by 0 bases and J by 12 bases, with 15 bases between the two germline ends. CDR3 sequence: CASSQDRAARGPLHF. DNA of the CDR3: TGCGCCAGCAGCCAAGATAGGGCGGCAAGGGGACCCCTCCACTTT.

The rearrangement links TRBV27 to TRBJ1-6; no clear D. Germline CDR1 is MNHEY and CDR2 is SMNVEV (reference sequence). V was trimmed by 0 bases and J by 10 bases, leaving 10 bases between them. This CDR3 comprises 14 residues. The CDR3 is CASSLSAVPSPLHF. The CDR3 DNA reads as TGTGCCAGCAGTTTATCGGCAGTGCCATCACCCCTCCACTTT.

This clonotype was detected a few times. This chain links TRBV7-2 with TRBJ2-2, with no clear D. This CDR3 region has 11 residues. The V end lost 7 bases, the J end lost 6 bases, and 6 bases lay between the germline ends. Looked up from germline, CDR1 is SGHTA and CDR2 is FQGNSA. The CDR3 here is CASTGAGELFF. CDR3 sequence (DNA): TGTGCCAGCACTGGGGCCGGGGAGCTGTTTTTT.